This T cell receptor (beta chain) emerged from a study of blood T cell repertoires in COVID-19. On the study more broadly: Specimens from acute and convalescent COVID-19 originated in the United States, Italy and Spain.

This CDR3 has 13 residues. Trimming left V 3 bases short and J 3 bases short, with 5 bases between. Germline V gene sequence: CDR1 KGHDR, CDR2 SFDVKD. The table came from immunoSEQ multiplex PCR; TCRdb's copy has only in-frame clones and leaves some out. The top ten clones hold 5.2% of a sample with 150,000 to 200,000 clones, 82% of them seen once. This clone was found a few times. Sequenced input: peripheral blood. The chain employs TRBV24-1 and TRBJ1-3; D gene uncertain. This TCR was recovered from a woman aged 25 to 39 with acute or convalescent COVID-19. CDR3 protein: CATSDHFGNTIYF. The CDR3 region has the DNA TGTGCCACCAGTGATCATTTTGGAAACACCATATATTTT.